This T cell receptor beta chain derives from a study of blood T cell repertoires in COVID-19 (TCRdb year 2020). Broadly, across the study: Collaborator samples came from the United States, Italy and Spain and covered acute and convalescent phases of COVID-19. The prospective study material was composed of cDNA or gDNA derived from T cells, B-cell-depleted T cells, or PBMCs. Deeply sampled blood TCRbeta repertoires from subjects exposed to, actively infected with, or recovered from COVID-19 were included in the dataset. The repertoires were released in a freely available public database intended as a resource for research on the immune response to SARS-CoV-2. The samples were drawn from two sources: the first 160 participants of the ongoing ImmuneRACE study, and 1,000 to 1,500 subjects contributed by 6 global collaborators. The sample metadata nearly always contained a de-identified subject ID, COVID-19 status, age in years and sex. Where available, HLA class I and class II types were obtained from metadata supplied by the sample provider rather than from assay-based typing. General findings and caveats noted by the study authors: Clinical and demographic metadata were provided uncurated, with the amount varying by source and participant.

Each collaborating institution followed its own protocols to collect whole blood in K2EDTA tubes. For TCRbeta analysis, collaborators shipped samples as frozen whole blood, isolated PBMCs, or DNA extracted from either of those sample types. Comment on this clone: Its antigen is currently not known. No quality values exist for individual bases; no much larger clone is one base distant.

V and J are truncated by 4 bases and 8 bases respectively, leaving an intervening sequence of 13 bases. Reading the germline V gene (reference sequence) gives CDR1 SGHNT and CDR2 YYREEE. There are 14 amino acids in the CDR3, from cysteine to phenylalanine inclusive. Only the CDR3 region is kept as DNA, spanning 42 bases read in frame from base 1. TCRbeta CDR3 regions were amplified from genomic DNA using the immunoSEQ Assay, a bias-controlled multiplex PCR. Per the authors' processing: The number of nucleated cells in each sample was estimated from the amplification of reference gene primers within the assay. To quantify the absolute abundance of each unique TCRbeta CDR3 rearrangement, sequence reads were collapsed and filtered. For each sample, productive Simpson clonality was calculated by taking the square root of Simpson's diversity index across productive rearrangements. Imported from immuneACCESS, the table was reduced by TCRdb to in-frame sequences with V and J called. These copies leave out some clones; in studies compared against another copy, an unresolved V gene accounts for under half, and the cause of the remainder is not known. V, J and clone size reflect that table, while D and trimming were determined from the DNA. The sample table holds about 210,000 clones, of which around 89% were seen once. The top ten hold more than 4.5% of the sample.

The receptor comes from a woman between 40 and 55 years old with acute or convalescent COVID-19. The sequence links TRBV5-4 to TRBJ1-6, with a tentative D gene TRBD1 over 5 matching bases. Material for sequencing was peripheral blood. The CDR3 region has the sequence CASSPGTGDSPLHF. DNA sequence: TGTGCCAGCAGCCCCGGGACGGGGGATTCACCCCTCCACTTT. Joined to the reference TRBV5-4 and TRBJ1-6 proteins, this CDR3 gives the full variable domain: ETGVTQSPTHLIKTRGQQVTLRCSSQSGHNTVSWYQQALGQGPQFIFQYYREEENGRGNFPPRFSGLQFPNYSSELNVNALELDDSALYLCASSPGTGDSPLHFGNGTRLTVT.